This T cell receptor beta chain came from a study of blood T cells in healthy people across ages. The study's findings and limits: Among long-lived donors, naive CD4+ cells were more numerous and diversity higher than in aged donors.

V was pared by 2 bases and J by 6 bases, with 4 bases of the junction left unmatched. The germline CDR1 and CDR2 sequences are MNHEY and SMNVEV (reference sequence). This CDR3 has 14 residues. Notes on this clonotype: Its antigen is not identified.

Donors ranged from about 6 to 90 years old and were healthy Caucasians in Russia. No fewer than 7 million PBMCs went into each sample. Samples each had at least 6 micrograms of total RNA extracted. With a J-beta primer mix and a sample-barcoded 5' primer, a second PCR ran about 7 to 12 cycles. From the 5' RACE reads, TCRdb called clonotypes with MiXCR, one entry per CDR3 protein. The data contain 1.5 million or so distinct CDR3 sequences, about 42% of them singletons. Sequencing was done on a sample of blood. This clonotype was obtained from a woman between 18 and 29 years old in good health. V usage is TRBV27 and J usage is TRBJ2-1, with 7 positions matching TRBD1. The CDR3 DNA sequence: TGTGCCAGCAGTTTAAGGGGGCCAGGCAATGAGCAGTTCTTC. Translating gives CASSLRGPGNEQFF.